This T cell receptor beta chain originates from a study of T cell responses to AZD1222 COVID-19 vaccine. Study outcomes and limitations: Receipt of two AZD1222 doses was followed by a rise in Spike-specific TCR breadth and depth.

Sequencing was performed with immunoSEQ multiplex PCR; in TCRdb, only in-frame clones are kept and a portion is missing. The sample lists around 130,000 clones, approximately 91% seen once, with around 5.3% in the top ten. Per the germline V gene, CDR1 is SGHKS and CDR2 is YYEKEE (reference sequence). The CDR3 covers 15 residues. Trimming stripped 0 bases from V and 2 bases from J, with 12 bases between. Details on this clone: As yet, its antigen is unknown.

The chain employs TRBV5-5 and TRBJ2-7, with D perhaps TRBD2 (6 bases). The TCR sequence derives from an adult who received the AZD1222 COVID-19 vaccine. This specimen consisted of peripheral blood, obtained 28 days after the second AZD1222 dose. In nucleotides, the CDR3 is TGTGCCAGCAGCTTGGAGAGGAGGGCCCCCTACGAGCAGTACTTC. It is translated as CASSLERRAPYEQYF.